This passage covers 13 T cell receptor beta chains from one sample sequenced in a study of T cell responses to AZD1222 COVID-19 vaccine. Clones were sequenced by immunoSEQ multiplex PCR, and TCRdb holds only the in-frame ones, with some missing. The sample includes around 120,000 clones, under 95% of them seen just once. The specimen was peripheral blood, collected on day 0 of AZD1222 vaccination. The receptors here all came from an adult in good health.

The chain has TRBV2 and TRBJ1-3, with D hard to call. Per the germline V gene, CDR1 is SNHLY and CDR2 is FYNNEI. Trimming took 2 bases from V and 0 from J, leaving 11 bases between them. The CDR3 contains 16 residues. The CDR3 DNA reads as TGTGCCAGCAGTGAATACGGAGCGATCTCTGGAAACACCATATATTTT. Its translation: CASSEYGAISGNTIYF.

The chain combines TRBV27 with TRBJ2-3; 9 bases are a match to TRBD2. The CDR3 length is 16 residues. CDR1 and CDR2 (germline): MNHEY, SMNVEV (reference sequence). Losses at the gene ends were 2 bases for V and 2 bases for J; bases not matched to a gene: 5. The CDR3: CASSLLGLAYTDTQYF. The DNA of the CDR3 is TGTGCCAGCAGTTTACTCGGACTAGCGTACACAGATACGCAGTATTTT.

This chain connects TRBV4-1 to TRBJ2-7; 9 bases line up with TRBD1. Germline values: CDR1 MGHRA, CDR2 YSYEKL. This CDR3 has 16 residues. V was clipped by 0 bases and J by 4 bases; unmatched bases: 7. CDR3 DNA: TGCGCCAGCAGCCAAGATGGGACAGGGATTGGGTACGAGCAGTACTTC. It encodes CASSQDGTGIGYEQYF.

CDR3 amino acids: CASSPQETLSYNEQFF. Written as DNA, the CDR3 is TGTGCCAGCTCACCACAGGAGACTCTCTCCTACAATGAGCAGTTCTTC. This chain connects TRBV18 to TRBJ2-1, with D unclear. The CDR3 consists of 16 residues. Trimming left V 1 base short and J 0 bases short, with 10 bases between. Germline values: CDR1 KGHSH, CDR2 LQKENI. Looking up the rest from reference TRBV18 and TRBJ2-1 gives the full variable domain: NAGVMQNPRHLVRRRGQEARLRCSPMKGHSHVYWYRQLPEEGLKFMVYLQKENIIDESGMPKERFSAEFPKEGPSILRIQQVVRGDSAAYFCASSPQETLSYNEQFFGPGTRLTVL.

The chain carries TRBV20-1 and TRBJ2-6; no reliable D call. Trimming left V 3 bases short and J 1 base short, with 7 bases between. The CDR3 spans 14 residues. Per the germline V gene, CDR1 is DFQATT and CDR2 is SNEGSKA (reference sequence). CDR3 DNA sequence: TGCAGTGCTAGTCAGCAGTCTGGGGCCAACGTCCTGACTTTC. This gives the protein CSASQQSGANVLTF.

This rearrangement joins TRBV4-2 to TRBJ2-5; TRBD2 agrees at 12 bases. The CDR3 extends over 14 amino acids. The ends lost 6 bases at V and 4 bases at J; junction bases unmatched: 3. Germline values: CDR1 LGHNA, CDR2 YNFKEQ. Here the CDR3 DNA reads TGTGCCAGCAGGATGGGACTAGCGGGAGAGACCCAGTACTTC. Residues: CASRMGLAGETQYF.

The chain has TRBV7-2 and TRBJ1-4, with 7 bases lining up with TRBD1. Trimming cost V 4 bases and J 8 bases; bases outside gene matches: 7. Per germline, CDR1 SGHTA and CDR2 FQGNSA. The CDR3 consists of 14 residues. The CDR3 coding sequence is TGTGCCAGCAGCTGGACAGGTACACGAGAAAAACTGTTTTTT. This translates into CASSWTGTREKLFF.

This sequence joins TRBV29-1 and TRBJ1-1; a possible D gene is TRBD1 (6 bases). Per the germline V gene, CDR1 is SQVTM and CDR2 is ANQGSEA. The germline V and J ends were trimmed by 4 bases and 3 bases, with 12 bases remaining between them. The CDR3 is made up of 13 amino acids. CDR3 nucleotide sequence: TGCAGCGTTGCCGCAGGGGTGGACACTGAAGCTTTCTTT. It is translated as CSVAAGVDTEAFF.

The genes are TRBV7-3 and TRBJ2-7, with TRBD2 identical over 9 bases. Per the germline V gene, CDR1 is SGHTA and CDR2 is FQGTGA. This CDR3 is built from 15 residues. Unmatched junction bases numbered 4, after V lost 4 bases and J lost 0 bases. The CDR3 loop reads CASSWSGGSSYEQYF. CDR3 bases: TGTGCCAGCAGCTGGAGCGGGGGGAGCTCCTACGAGCAGTACTTC.

The chain couples TRBV19 to TRBJ1-5; 7 bases map to TRBD1. The J segment lost 9 bases and the V segment lost 9 bases, leaving 14 bases of the junction unmatched. Germline CDR1 is LNHDA and CDR2 is SQIVND (reference sequence). This CDR3 has 14 residues. This CDR3 reads CASTPDRAAGPQHF. For the CDR3, the DNA is TGTGCCAGCACACCCGACAGGGCCGCGGGGCCCCAGCATTTT.

The chain is built from TRBV30 and TRBJ1-4; 11 bases fit TRBD1. Looked up from germline, CDR1 is GTSNPN and CDR2 is SVGIG (reference sequence). V was pared by 5 bases and J by 0 bases, with 2 bases of the junction left unmatched. The CDR3 length is 15 residues. The DNA for the CDR3 is TGTGCCTGGTCGGGACAGGGGGCAACTAATGAAAAACTGTTTTTT. It is translated as CAWSGQGATNEKLFF.

The gene calls are TRBV3-1 (or the pseudogene TRBV3-2) and TRBJ2-7; a possible D gene is TRBD2 (5 bases). This CDR3 is 13 amino acids long. Germline values: CDR1 LGHDT, CDR2 YNNKEL (reference sequence). Trimming pared 4 bases from V and 1 base from J, leaving 8 bases between. The CDR3 nucleotides read TGTGCCAGCAGCCCGGGGTCGTCCTACGAGCAGTACTTC. It translates to CASSPGSSYEQYF.

The CDR3 region is CASSPLGVNSGNTIYF. DNA of the CDR3: TGTGCCAGTAGTCCTCTTGGGGTTAACTCTGGAAACACCATATATTTT. The rearrangement links TRBV19 to TRBJ1-3; no clear D. The ends were cut back, 5 bases at V and 0 bases at J, with 14 bases in the middle. CDR3 length equals 16 residues. Germline CDR1 and CDR2: LNHDA and SQIVND (reference sequence).